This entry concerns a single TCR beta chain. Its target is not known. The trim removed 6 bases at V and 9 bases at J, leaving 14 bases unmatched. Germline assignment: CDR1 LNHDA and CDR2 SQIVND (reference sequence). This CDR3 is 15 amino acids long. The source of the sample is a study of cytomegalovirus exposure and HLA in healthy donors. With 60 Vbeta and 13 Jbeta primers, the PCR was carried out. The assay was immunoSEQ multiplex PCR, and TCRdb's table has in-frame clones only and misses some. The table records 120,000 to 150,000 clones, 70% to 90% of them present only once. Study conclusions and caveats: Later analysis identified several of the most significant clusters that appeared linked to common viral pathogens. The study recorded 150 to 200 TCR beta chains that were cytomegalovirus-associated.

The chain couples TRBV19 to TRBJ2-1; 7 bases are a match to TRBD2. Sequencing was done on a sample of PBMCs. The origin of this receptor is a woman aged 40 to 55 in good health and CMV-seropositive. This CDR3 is CASSLGVAGFGEQFF. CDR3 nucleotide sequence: TGTGCCAGTAGCCTAGGGGTAGCGGGTTTTGGTGAGCAGTTCTTC.